The 29 T cell receptor beta chains in this list originate from one sample, sequenced in a study of T-cell reconstitution after alpha-beta-depleted transplantation in children. A library of TCRbeta sequences, prepared with unique molecular identifiers, was generated. TCRdb reprocessed the PCR reads via MiXCR and lists one record per CDR3 protein. The data contain roughly 610,000 distinct CDR3 sequences, 8% to 11% of them singletons. The sample in question was PBMCs from the stem cell graft donor, obtained from the stem cell graft. The source of these receptors is a human donor who donated a stem cell graft to a child with acute myeloid leukemia.

The chain recombines TRBV6-1 with TRBJ1-2, with D tentatively TRBD1 (5 bases). Germline V gives CDR1 MNHNS, CDR2 SASEGT. The CDR3 consists of 14 residues. V was cut by 6 bases and J by 8 bases, with 19 bases left in between. CDR3 loop: CASSSPARVKGYTF. CDR3 nucleotides: TGTGCCAGCAGCTCCCCAGCCAGGGTTAAGGGCTACACCTTC.

The chain couples TRBV6-2 or TRBV6-3 to TRBJ2-1, with 10 positions matching TRBD2. The CDR3 spans 15 residues. Germline CDR1 MNHEY, CDR2 SVGEGT. V dropped 4 bases and J dropped 7; count of bases not matched to a gene: 7. The CDR3 region is CASSSALAGENEQFF. In DNA form, the CDR3 reads TGTGCCAGCAGTTCCGCCCTAGCGGGAGAAAATGAGCAGTTCTTC.

The chain has TRBV27 and TRBJ2-7; D uncertain. The CDR3 has 14 residues. Trimming stripped 1 base from V and 3 bases from J, with 10 bases between. Looked up from germline, CDR1 is MNHEY and CDR2 is SMNVEV (reference sequence). CDR3 protein: CASSLFGTHYEQYF. CDR3 nucleotides: TGTGCCAGCAGTTTATTCGGAACCCACTACGAGCAGTACTTC.

This clonotype has a handful of counts. The rearrangement links TRBV6-1 to TRBJ2-3, with 10 bases lining up with TRBD2. The CDR3 is made up of 16 amino acids. Germline CDR1 MNHNS, CDR2 SASEGT. V trimming: 6 bases; J trimming: 5 bases; junction bases outside the gene matches: 11. The CDR3: CASSTPEREGRDTQYF. The CDR3 nucleotides are TGTGCCAGCAGCACCCCTGAGCGGGAGGGTCGAGATACGCAGTATTTT.

This clonotype was counted many times. The gene calls are TRBV29-1 and TRBJ1-3, with unresolved D. The CDR3 runs to 12 residues. Germline CDR1 is SQVTM and CDR2 is ANQGSEA. Trimming shortened V by 7 bases and J by 0 bases, and 7 bases separated the two germline ends. The DNA for the CDR3 is TGCAGCGCCGCCCGCTCTGGAAACACCATATATTTT. Amino acid sequence: CSAARSGNTIYF.

This clonotype has at least ten counts. The rearrangement joins TRBV20-1 to TRBJ2-1; TRBD2 aligns across 7 bases. The CDR3 loop spans 13 amino acids. Germline V gene sequence: CDR1 DFQATT, CDR2 SNEGSKA (reference sequence). Unmatched junction bases numbered 7, after V lost 1 base and J lost 10 bases. The CDR3 loop is CSARVPGTTEQFF. CDR3 in DNA: TGCAGTGCTAGAGTTCCCGGGACTACCGAGCAGTTCTTC.

This clonotype has more than one count but fewer than ten. The chain uses TRBV5-6 and TRBJ1-5, with 9 bases lining up with TRBD1. The ends lost 6 bases at V and 2 bases at J; junction bases unmatched: 6. The CDR3 loop spans 15 amino acids. Germline lookup yields CDR1 SGHDT and CDR2 YYEEEE. CDR3 in amino acids: CASTLGQGGNQPQHF. The CDR3 DNA reads as TGTGCCAGCACCCTGGGACAGGGCGGCAATCAGCCCCAGCATTTT. The full variable domain, completed using reference TRBV5-6 and TRBJ1-5, is DAGVTQSPTHLIKTRGQQVTLRCSPKSGHDTVSWYQQALGQGPQFIFQYYEEEERQRGNFPDRFSGHQFPNYSSELNVNALLLGDSALYLCASTLGQGGNQPQHFGDGTRLSIL.

This chain connects TRBV20-1 to TRBJ2-1, with a tentative D call TRBD2 (6 bases). Trimming cost V 3 bases and J 0 bases, with 12 bases left between them. CDR1 is DFQATT and CDR2 is SNEGSKA in the germline V gene (reference sequence). The CDR3 length is 15 residues. CDR3: CSASILEGSYNEQFF. As DNA, the CDR3 is TGCAGTGCTAGCATCCTGGAGGGCTCCTACAATGAGCAGTTCTTC.

Ten or more counts support this clonotype. The V and J genes are TRBV15 and TRBJ2-3, with 11 bases matching TRBD2. This CDR3 comprises 15 residues. The germline V gene encodes CDR1 LNHNV and CDR2 YYDKDF (reference sequence). Germline trimming cut 3 bases from V and 6 bases from J; bases unmatched to any gene: 5. The CDR3 region has the DNA TGTGCCACCAGCAGGGAACTAGCGGGAGTTGATACGCAGTATTTT. Its translation is CATSRELAGVDTQYF.

This clonotype was observed many times. The chain employs TRBV20-1 and TRBJ2-1, with 12 positions matching TRBD2. Germline CDR1 and CDR2: DFQATT and SNEGSKA (reference sequence). This CDR3 spans 18 amino acids. V dropped 0 bases and J dropped 0; count of bases not matched to a gene: 6. CDR3 in amino acids: CSARDRRGLAGSYNEQFF. The CDR3 DNA follows: TGCAGTGCTAGAGATCGAAGGGGACTAGCGGGCTCCTACAATGAGCAGTTCTTC.

This clonotype was seen more than once but under ten times. The chain recombines TRBV20-1 with TRBJ2-1; 10 bases agree with TRBD2. The CDR3 covers 12 residues. The V gene end was trimmed by 4 bases and the J gene end by 8 bases; junction bases not matched to a gene: 2. Germline CDR1 is DFQATT and CDR2 is SNEGSKA (reference sequence). CDR3 nucleotides: TGCAGTGCTACTAGCGGGAGACATGAGCAGTTCTTC. Protein sequence: CSATSGRHEQFF.

This clonotype occurred a few times. The gene calls are TRBV7-2 and TRBJ2-3; no firm D call. Trimming took 1 base from V and 5 from J, leaving 10 bases between them. This CDR3 has 14 amino acids. Per germline, CDR1 SGHTA and CDR2 FQGNSA. This CDR3 is CASSLDGRVDTQYF. The DNA for the CDR3 is TGTGCCAGCAGCTTAGACGGCCGGGTAGATACGCAGTATTTT. Variable domain in full (rest from reference TRBV7-2 and TRBJ2-3): GAGVSQSPSNKVTEKGKDVELRCDPISGHTALYWYRQSLGQGLEFLIYFQGNSAPDKSGLPSDRFSAERTGGSVSTLTIQRTQQEDSAVYLCASSLDGRVDTQYFGPGTRLTVL.

This clonotype showed up just a few times. The chain couples TRBV5-1 to TRBJ1-3; D is undetermined. CDR1 SGHRS and CDR2 YFSETQ come from the germline V gene. CDR3 length: 16 residues. The germline V and J ends were trimmed by 0 bases and 0 bases, with 10 bases remaining between them. CDR3 sequence: CASSLGTANSGNTIYF. The DNA for the CDR3 is TGCGCCAGCAGCTTGGGTACAGCGAACTCTGGAAACACCATATATTTT.

This clonotype occurred many times. The chain couples TRBV19 to TRBJ1-5; 7 bases align to TRBD1. Germline V CDR1 and CDR2: LNHDA, SQIVND (reference sequence). CDR3 length equals 15 residues. V was pared by 4 bases and J by 7 bases, with 10 bases of the junction left unmatched. In DNA, the CDR3 is TGTGCCAGTAGTAGGCCGACAGGGATGGGGCAGCCCCAGCATTTT. Encoded protein: CASSRPTGMGQPQHF.

This rearrangement joins TRBV15 to TRBJ2-1; 8 nucleotides line up with TRBD2. Germline CDR1 LNHNV, CDR2 YYDKDF (reference sequence). This CDR3 comprises 14 residues. With 2 bases clipped from V and 8 bases from J, the junction kept 5 bases outside the gene matches. This CDR3 is CATSRRLTSDEQFF. DNA of the CDR3: TGTGCCACCAGCAGACGTTTGACTAGCGATGAGCAGTTCTTC. The variable domain in full, with the rest retrieved from reference TRBV15 and TRBJ2-1, is DAMVIQNPRYQVTQFGKPVTLSCSQTLNHNVMYWYQQKSSQAPKLLFHYYDKDFNNEADTPDNFQSRRPNTSFCFLDIRSPGLGDTAMYLCATSRRLTSDEQFFGPGTRLTVL.

This chain links TRBV3-1 with TRBJ2-6, with D tentatively TRBD1 (6 bases). Trimming shortened V by 4 bases and J by 0 bases, and 10 bases separated the two germline ends. The CDR3 has 16 amino acids. Germline V gene sequence: CDR1 LGHDT, CDR2 YNNKEL (reference sequence). In nucleotides, the CDR3 is TGTGCCAGCAGCCCCGACAGGACCTCTGGGGCCAACGTCCTGACTTTC. Residues: CASSPDRTSGANVLTF.

The chain uses TRBV29-1 and TRBJ1-2, with D maybe TRBD1 (5 bases). V shed 4 bases and J shed 4 bases, with 13 bases lying between them. Germline CDR1 reads SQVTM; CDR2 reads ANQGSEA. CDR3 length equals 13 residues. The CDR3 DNA reads TGCAGCGTTGTTGTGGGGCTTAGCTATGGCTACACCTTC. Translating it yields CSVVVGLSYGYTF.

This clonotype was seen more than once but under ten times. The J gene is TRBJ2-2, the V gene TRBV27, with 11 positions matching TRBD2. CDR1 is MNHEY and CDR2 is SMNVEV in the germline V gene (reference sequence). V dropped 3 bases and J dropped 5; count of bases not matched to a gene: 11. This CDR3 is 18 amino acids long. CDR3 protein: CASSFGYSGRAGTGELFF. CDR3 in DNA: TGTGCCAGCAGTTTCGGGTATAGCGGGAGGGCCGGAACCGGGGAGCTGTTTTTT.

This clonotype was recorded at least ten times. The J gene is TRBJ2-1, the V gene TRBV7-9; TRBD1 is a possible D gene (6 bases). The V gene lost 4 bases and the J gene lost 8 bases, with 15 bases spanning the gap. Germline values: CDR1 SEHNR, CDR2 FQNEAQ (reference sequence). The CDR3 is 14 residues long. The CDR3 DNA reads as TGTGCCAGCAGCTCGGTCCGCGAGGGGGATGAGCAGTTCTTC. Residues: CASSSVREGDEQFF.

The chain uses TRBV20-1 and TRBJ2-1, with D maybe TRBD1 (6 bases). The V gene's germline CDR1 is DFQATT and CDR2 SNEGSKA (reference sequence). With 6 bases removed from V and 4 bases from J, the gap between germline ends came to 25 bases. This CDR3 comprises 17 residues. This CDR3 is CSANGPAGTHSYNEQFF. The CDR3 nucleotides read TGCAGTGCCAACGGCCCGGCCGGGACACACAGTTACAATGAGCAGTTCTTC.

This clonotype was counted between two and nine times. This chain links TRBV5-1 with TRBJ2-1, with 9 nucleotides matching TRBD1. This CDR3 is built from 15 residues. Germline V gene lookup returns CDR1 SGHRS and CDR2 YFSETQ. V was clipped by 0 bases and J by 4 bases; unmatched bases: 2. Written as DNA, the CDR3 is TGCGCCAGCAGCTTGGTGGGACAGGGTTACAATGAGCAGTTCTTC. Its protein product is CASSLVGQGYNEQFF.

The chain uses TRBV20-1 and TRBJ1-2, with TRBD1 as a possible D gene (6 bases). V dropped 0 bases and J dropped 1 base, with 12 bases sitting between them. The CDR3 totals 15 residues. Germline CDR1 and CDR2: DFQATT and SNEGSKA (reference sequence). CDR3 region: CSARDRQGSNYGYTF. The CDR3, as DNA: TGCAGTGCTAGAGATCGGCAGGGGAGTAACTATGGCTACACCTTC.

This chain connects TRBV7-2 to TRBJ2-7; 8 nucleotides align to TRBD2. Germline V gives CDR1 SGHTA, CDR2 FQGNSA. V shed 5 bases, J shed 2 bases, and the junction held 11 bases outside the gene matches. This CDR3 has 16 residues. CDR3 protein: CASSPTGGVHTYEQYF. Written as DNA, the CDR3 is TGTGCCAGCAGCCCAACCGGGGGGGTCCATACCTACGAGCAGTACTTC.

J is TRBJ2-1 and V is TRBV7-2; 9 nucleotides line up with TRBD1. V was pared by 6 bases and J by 7 bases, with 10 bases of the junction left unmatched. Germline loops: CDR1 SGHTA, CDR2 FQGNSA. The CDR3 spans 15 residues. CDR3 residues: CASSFLGQGGNEQFF. CDR3 in DNA: TGTGCCAGCAGTTTTTTGGGACAGGGAGGGAATGAGCAGTTCTTC.

This clonotype was seen a few times. The gene calls are TRBV20-1 and TRBJ2-3, with D perhaps TRBD2 (5 bases). The CDR3 has 18 residues. From germline, CDR1 is DFQATT and CDR2 SNEGSKA (reference sequence). Trimming stripped 2 bases from V and 2 bases from J, with 23 bases between. This CDR3 is CSARPDLQGERYTDTQYF. The CDR3 nucleotides are TGCAGTGCTAGACCCGACCTGCAAGGCGAGCGGTACACAGATACGCAGTATTTT.

This clonotype has a handful of counts. The V and J genes are TRBV6-5 and TRBJ1-4; perhaps TRBD1 as D (6 bases). The CDR3 is made up of 14 amino acids. Germline loops: CDR1 MNHEY, CDR2 SVGAGI. V was shortened by 4 bases and J by 8 bases, with 14 bases between the two germline ends. CDR3 coding DNA: TGTGCCAGCAGTTCATGGAGGGGGGCGGAAAAACTGTTTTTT. This translates into CASSSWRGAEKLFF.

This clonotype was seen ten or more times. The gene calls are TRBV6-5 and TRBJ2-1; 12 bases fit TRBD2. Germline CDR1 reads MNHEY; CDR2 reads SVGAGI. Germline trimming cut 3 bases from V and 7 bases from J; bases unmatched to any gene: 4. The CDR3 length is 15 residues. The CDR3 coding sequence is TGTGCCAGCAGTTATGGGACTAGCGGGTTAAATGAGCAGTTCTTC. As protein: CASSYGTSGLNEQFF.

Of note for this clonotype: The conserved closing phenylalanine or tryptophan is absent in this CDR3, likely reflecting a read error. V and J are TRBV30 and TRBJ2-7; a possible D gene is TRBD2 (6 bases). The germline V gene encodes CDR1 GTSNPN and CDR2 SVGIG (reference sequence). V lost 3 bases to trimming and J lost 4 bases, with 10 bases between them. This CDR3 is 12 amino acids long. CDR3 bases: TGTGCCTGGAGGACTAGTGGTTACGAGCAGTACCTC. As protein: CAWRTSGYEQYL.

In its sample, this clonotype was seen many times. This chain links TRBV6-2 or TRBV6-3 with TRBJ2-7; TRBD1 or TRBD2 may be the D gene (5 bases each). The CDR3 totals 16 residues. Germline lookup yields CDR1 MNHEY and CDR2 SVGEGT. V was clipped by 5 bases and J by 9 bases, with 26 bases between them. The CDR3 here is CASSNGLRGGTSVQYF. The CDR3 region has the DNA TGTGCCAGCAGTAACGGGTTGAGGGGCGGAACGTCGGTGCAGTACTTC.